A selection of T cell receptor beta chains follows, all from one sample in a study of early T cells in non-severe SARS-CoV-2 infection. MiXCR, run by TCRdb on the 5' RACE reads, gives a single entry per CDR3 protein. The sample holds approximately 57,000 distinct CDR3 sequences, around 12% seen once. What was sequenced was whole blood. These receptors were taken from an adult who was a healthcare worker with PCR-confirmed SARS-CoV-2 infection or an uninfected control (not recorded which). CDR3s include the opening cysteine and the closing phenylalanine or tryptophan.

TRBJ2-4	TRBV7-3	CASSPNGQGSRDIQYF
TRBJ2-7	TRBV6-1	CASSWTAGGASYEQYF
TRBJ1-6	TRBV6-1	CASSEKWDSYNSPLHF
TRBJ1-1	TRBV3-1	CASSQDGAPNTEAFF
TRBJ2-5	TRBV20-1	CSALSGEEETQYF
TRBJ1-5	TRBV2	CASSDFPREPQHF
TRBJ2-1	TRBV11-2	CASSSYGRGTDNEQFF
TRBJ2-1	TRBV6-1	CASSETPTGVEGEQFF
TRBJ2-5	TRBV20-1	CSAPNTGLVGPQETQYF
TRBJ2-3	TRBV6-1	CASSRLATTDTQYF
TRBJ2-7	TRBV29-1	CSVGNTPGLRYEQYF
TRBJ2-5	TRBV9	CASSVGTAGQETQYF
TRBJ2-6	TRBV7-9	CASSFLVSSGANVLTF
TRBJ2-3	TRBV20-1	CSVVRGQGDTQYF
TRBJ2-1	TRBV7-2	CASSFLGSNSGVLNEQFF
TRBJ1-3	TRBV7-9	CASSLASLQQYGNTIYF
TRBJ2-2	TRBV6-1	CASRRQSPGELFF
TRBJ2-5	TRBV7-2	CASSPSRGGGVETQYF
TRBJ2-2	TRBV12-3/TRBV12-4	CASSPPGGATGELFF
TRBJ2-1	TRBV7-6	CASSLALGSGAGNEQFF
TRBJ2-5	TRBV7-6	CASSWLRQDMKTQYF
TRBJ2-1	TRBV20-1	CSARRDYSYNEQFF
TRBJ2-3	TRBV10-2	CASSDRTSTDTQYF
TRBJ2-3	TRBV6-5	CASRLRPGLAGGNTDTQYF
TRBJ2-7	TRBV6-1	CASSELAGSSYEQYF
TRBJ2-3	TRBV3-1	CASSQGGRADTQYF
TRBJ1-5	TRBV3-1	CASSQARTGGQPQHF
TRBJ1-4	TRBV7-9	CASSEGRLATNEKLFF
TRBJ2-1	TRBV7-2	CASSSGLAGAYNEQFF
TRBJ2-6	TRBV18	CASSPQFDSLPGANVLTF
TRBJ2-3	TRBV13	CASSLNYTQYF
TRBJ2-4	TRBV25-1	CASAPPGTGTDIQYF
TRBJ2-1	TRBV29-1	CSAKDRAISSYNEQFF
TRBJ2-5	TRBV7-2	CASSLGQALETQYF
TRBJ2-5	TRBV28	CASSPYLRGEETQYF
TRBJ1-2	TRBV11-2	CASSLGLLDGYTF
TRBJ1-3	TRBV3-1	CASSSNLDRFGGNTIYF
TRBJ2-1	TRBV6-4	CASSETSGSYNEQFF
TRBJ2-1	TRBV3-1	CASSRLPNEQFF
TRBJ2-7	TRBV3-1	CASSQAYEQYF
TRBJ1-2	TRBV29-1	CSVEWEDREIPQKGYTF
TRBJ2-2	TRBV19	CASLGLKTGELFF
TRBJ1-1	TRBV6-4	CASSPGQEDTEAFF
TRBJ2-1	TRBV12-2	CASRPSPRQGSNEQFF
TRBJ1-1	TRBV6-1	CASTYTGTQNTEAFF
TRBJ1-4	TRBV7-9	CASSLGGQGNEKLFF
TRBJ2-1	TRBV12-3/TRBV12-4	CASSLRVASGGKYNEQFF
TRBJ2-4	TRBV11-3	CASSKRTGDDIQYF
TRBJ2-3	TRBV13	CASSSDRGMQYF
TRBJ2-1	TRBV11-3	CASSRGTSAYNEQFF
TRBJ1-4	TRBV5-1	CASSLDFGLGSEKLFF
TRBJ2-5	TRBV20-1	CSARDETGRETQYF
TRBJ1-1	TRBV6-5	CASSTEDEAFF
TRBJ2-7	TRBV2	CASTTGIYEQYF
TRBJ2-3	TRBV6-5	CASSLPGRGPDTQYF
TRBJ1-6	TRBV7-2	CASSRARSPLHF